The sequence of this TCR beta chain was determined in a study of T cells in Graves' hyperthyroidism and ophthalmopathy. With regard to this clonotype: What it binds is unknown.

The germline V gene has CDR1 GTSNPN and CDR2 SVGIG (reference sequence). V shed 1 base, J shed 1 base, and the junction held 9 bases outside the gene matches. The CDR3 contains 19 residues. Amplification yielded TCR beta CDR3 regions, with RNA transcripts as the source. The HTBI primer set was used in a first-round RT-PCR of the TCR CDR3. MiXCR, run by TCRdb on the multiplex PCR reads, gives a single entry per CDR3 protein. The sample has under 400,000 distinct CDR3 sequences; about 13% are singletons. The study's findings and limits: The majority of expanded thyroid clonotypes above 0.001 also appeared in blood.

No progression to ophthalmopathy during 18 months of follow-up defined stable disease. Clinical symptoms, serum thyroxine, TRAb, thyroid ultrasound and orbital computed tomography informed diagnoses. The clonotype comes from a woman under 30 with Graves' hyperthyroidism. The sequencing sample was made of blood. The chain links TRBV30 to TRBJ2-1; TRBD2 aligns across 14 bases. Here the CDR3 reads CAWSGGTTSGRGSYNEQFF. CDR3 in DNA: TGTGCCTGGAGTGGGGGTACGACTAGCGGGAGGGGATCCTACAATGAGCAGTTCTTC.